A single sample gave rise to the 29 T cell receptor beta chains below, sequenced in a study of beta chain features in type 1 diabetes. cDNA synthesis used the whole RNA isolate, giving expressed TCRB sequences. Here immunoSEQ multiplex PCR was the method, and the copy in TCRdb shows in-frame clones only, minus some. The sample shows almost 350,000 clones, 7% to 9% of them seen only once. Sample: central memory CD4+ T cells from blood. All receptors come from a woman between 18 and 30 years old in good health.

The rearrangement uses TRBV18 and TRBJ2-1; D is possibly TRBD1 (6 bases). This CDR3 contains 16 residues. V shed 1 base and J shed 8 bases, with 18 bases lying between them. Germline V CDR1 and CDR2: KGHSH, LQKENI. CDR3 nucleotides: TGTGCCAGCTCACCACGAGACAGGCTGGTCGGCGATGAGCAGTTCTTC. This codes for CASSPRDRLVGDEQFF.

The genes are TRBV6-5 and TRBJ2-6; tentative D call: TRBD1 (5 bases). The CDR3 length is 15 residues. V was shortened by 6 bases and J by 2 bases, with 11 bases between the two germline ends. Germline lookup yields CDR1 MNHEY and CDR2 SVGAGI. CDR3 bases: TGTGCCAGCAGGGCATCAGGGACTGGGGCCAACGTCCTGACTTTC. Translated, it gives CASRASGTGANVLTF.

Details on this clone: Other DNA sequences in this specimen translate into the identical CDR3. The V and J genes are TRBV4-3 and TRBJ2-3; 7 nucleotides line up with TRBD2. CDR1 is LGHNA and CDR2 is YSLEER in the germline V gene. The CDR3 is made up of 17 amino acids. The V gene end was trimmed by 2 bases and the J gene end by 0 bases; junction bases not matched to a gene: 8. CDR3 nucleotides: TGCGCCAGCAGCCAATCAGGGAGGGGAAGGAGCACAGATACGCAGTATTTT. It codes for CASSQSGRGRSTDTQYF.

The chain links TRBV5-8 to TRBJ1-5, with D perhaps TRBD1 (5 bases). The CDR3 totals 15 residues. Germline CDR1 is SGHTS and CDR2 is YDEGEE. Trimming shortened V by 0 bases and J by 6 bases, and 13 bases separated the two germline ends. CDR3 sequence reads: CASSLGHSGGQPQHF. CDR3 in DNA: TGTGCCAGCAGCTTGGGGCACAGTGGGGGTCAGCCCCAGCATTTT.

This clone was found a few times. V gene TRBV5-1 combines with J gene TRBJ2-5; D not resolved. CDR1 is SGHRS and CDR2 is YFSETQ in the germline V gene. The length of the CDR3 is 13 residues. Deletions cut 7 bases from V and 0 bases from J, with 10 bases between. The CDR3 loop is CASPRIDQETQYF. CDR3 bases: TGCGCCAGCCCCCGGATTGACCAAGAGACCCAGTACTTC.

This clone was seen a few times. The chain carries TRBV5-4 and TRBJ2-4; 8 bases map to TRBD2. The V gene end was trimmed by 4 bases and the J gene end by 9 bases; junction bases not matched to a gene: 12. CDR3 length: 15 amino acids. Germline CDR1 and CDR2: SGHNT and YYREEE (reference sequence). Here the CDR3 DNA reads TGTGCCAGCAGCGGCACGGGGGGACTAGGTGGCATTCAGTACTTC. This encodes CASSGTGGLGGIQYF.

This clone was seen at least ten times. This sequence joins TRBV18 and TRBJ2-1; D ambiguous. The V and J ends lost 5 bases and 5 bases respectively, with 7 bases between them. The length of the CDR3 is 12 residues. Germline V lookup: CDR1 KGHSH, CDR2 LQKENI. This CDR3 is CASSSIDNEQFF. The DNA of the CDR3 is TGTGCCAGCTCATCGATTGACAATGAGCAGTTCTTC.

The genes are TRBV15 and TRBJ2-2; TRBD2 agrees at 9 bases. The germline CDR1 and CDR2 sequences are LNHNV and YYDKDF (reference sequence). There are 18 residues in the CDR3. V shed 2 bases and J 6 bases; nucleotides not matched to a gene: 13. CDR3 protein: CATSRSERGGRAAGELFF. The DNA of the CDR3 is TGTGCCACCAGCAGATCAGAGCGGGGCGGGAGGGCGGCCGGGGAGCTGTTTTTT.

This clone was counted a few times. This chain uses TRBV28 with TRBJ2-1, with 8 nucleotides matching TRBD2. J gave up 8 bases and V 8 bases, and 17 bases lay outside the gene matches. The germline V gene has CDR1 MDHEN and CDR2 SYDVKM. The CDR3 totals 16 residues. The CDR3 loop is CASLSMSGSVWDEQFF. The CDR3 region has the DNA TGTGCCAGCCTTTCGATGAGCGGGAGTGTCTGGGATGAGCAGTTCTTC.

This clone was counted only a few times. DNA of the CDR3: TGTGCCAGCGGACTAGCGGGCTCCTACAATGAGCAGTTCTTC. It is translated as CASGLAGSYNEQFF. The rearrangement links TRBV7-9 to TRBJ2-1; 11 bases agree with TRBD2. J was trimmed by 0 bases and V by 8 bases; bases with no gene match: 0. Germline V CDR1 and CDR2: SEHNR, FQNEAQ (reference sequence). This CDR3 comprises 14 residues.

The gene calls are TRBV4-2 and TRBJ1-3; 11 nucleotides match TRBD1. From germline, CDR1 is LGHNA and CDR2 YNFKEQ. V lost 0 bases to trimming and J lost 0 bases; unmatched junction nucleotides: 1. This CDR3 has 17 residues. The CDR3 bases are TGTGCCAGCAGCCAAGATGGGACAGGGGGCTCTGGAAACACCATATATTTT. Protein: CASSQDGTGGSGNTIYF.

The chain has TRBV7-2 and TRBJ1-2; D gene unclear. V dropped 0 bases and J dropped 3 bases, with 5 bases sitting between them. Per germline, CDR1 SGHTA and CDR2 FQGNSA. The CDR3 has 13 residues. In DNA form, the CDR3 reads TGTGCCAGCAGCTTAGCGTATGACTATGGCTACACCTTC. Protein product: CASSLAYDYGYTF.

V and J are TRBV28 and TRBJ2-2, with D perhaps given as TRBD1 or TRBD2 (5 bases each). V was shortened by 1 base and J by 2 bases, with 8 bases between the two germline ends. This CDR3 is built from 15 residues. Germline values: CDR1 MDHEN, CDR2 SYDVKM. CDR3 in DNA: TGTGCCAGCAGTTTATTAGGGACCAACACCGGGGAGCTGTTTTTT. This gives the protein CASSLLGTNTGELFF.

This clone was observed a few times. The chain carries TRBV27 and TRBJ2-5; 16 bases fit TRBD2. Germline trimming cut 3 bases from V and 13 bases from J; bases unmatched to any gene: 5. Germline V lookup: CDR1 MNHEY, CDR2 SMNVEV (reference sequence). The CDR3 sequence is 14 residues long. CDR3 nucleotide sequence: TGTGCCAGCAGTTTGGGACTAGCGGGAGGGTCCCTGTACTTC. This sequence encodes CASSLGLAGGSLYF.

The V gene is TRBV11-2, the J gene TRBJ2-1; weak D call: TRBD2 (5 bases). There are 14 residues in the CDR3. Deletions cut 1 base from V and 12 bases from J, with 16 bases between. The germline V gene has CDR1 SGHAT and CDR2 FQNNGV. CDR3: CASSLGGMGERQFF. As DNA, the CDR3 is TGTGCCAGCAGCTTAGGAGGGATGGGCGAGAGGCAGTTCTTC.

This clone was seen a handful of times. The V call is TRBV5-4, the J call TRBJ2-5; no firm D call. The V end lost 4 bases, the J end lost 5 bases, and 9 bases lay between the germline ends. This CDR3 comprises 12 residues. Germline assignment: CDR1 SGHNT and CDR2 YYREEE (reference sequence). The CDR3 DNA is TGTGCCAGCAGCGTCGTAGGGGAGACCCAGTACTTC. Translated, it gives CASSVVGETQYF.

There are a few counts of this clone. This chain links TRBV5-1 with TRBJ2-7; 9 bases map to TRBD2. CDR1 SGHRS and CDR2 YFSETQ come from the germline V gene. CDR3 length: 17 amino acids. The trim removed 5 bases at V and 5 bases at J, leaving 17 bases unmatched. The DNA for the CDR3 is TGCGCCAGCAGGATGCGAGGACCGGGACTAGCAGTCCACGAGCAGTACTTC. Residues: CASRMRGPGLAVHEQYF. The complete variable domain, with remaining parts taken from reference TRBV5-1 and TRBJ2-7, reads KAGVTQTPRYLIKTRGQQVTLSCSPISGHRSVSWYQQTPGQGLQFLFEYFSETQRNKGNFPGRFSGRQFSNSRSEMNVSTLELGDSALYLCASRMRGPGLAVHEQYFGPGTRLTVT.

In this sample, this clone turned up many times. The CDR3: CASSLTGAQETQYF. The CDR3 DNA reads as TGCGCCAGCAGCTTGACAGGGGCCCAAGAGACCCAGTACTTC. V is TRBV5-1 and J is TRBJ2-5; 7 bases are a match to TRBD1. The CDR3 consists of 14 residues. Germline V CDR1 and CDR2: SGHRS, YFSETQ. The V gene end was trimmed by 1 base and the J gene end by 1 base; junction bases not matched to a gene: 1.

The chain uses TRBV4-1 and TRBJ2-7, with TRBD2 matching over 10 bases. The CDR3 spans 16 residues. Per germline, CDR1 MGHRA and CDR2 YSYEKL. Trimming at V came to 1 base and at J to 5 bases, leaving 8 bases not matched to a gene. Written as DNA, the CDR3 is TGCGCCAGCAGCCAAGGCATAGCGGGAGGAACTAACGAGCAGTACTTC. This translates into CASSQGIAGGTNEQYF.

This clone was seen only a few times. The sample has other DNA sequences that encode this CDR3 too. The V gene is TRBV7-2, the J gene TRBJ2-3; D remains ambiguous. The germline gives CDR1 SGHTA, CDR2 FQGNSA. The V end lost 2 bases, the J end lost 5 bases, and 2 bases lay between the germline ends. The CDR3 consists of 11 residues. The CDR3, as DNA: TGTGCCAGCAGCTTAAGAGATACGCAGTATTTT. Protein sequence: CASSLRDTQYF.

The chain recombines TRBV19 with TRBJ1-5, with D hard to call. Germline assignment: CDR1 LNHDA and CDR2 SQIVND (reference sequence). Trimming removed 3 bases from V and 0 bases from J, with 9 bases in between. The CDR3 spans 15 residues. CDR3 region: CASSIQPGSNQPQHF. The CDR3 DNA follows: TGTGCCAGTAGTATCCAGCCGGGTAGCAATCAGCCCCAGCATTTT.

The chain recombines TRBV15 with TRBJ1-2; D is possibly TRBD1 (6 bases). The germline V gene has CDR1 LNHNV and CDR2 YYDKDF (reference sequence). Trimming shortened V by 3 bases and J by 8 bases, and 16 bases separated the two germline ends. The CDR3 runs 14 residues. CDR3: CATSRENRAGGYTF. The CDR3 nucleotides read TGTGCCACCAGCAGGGAAAACAGGGCGGGGGGCTACACCTTC.

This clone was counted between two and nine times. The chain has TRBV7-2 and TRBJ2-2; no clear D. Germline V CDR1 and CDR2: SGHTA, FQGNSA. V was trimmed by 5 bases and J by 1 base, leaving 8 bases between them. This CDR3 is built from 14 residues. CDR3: CASSLGLNTGELFF. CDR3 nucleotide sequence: TGTGCCAGCAGCCTGGGCCTGAACACCGGGGAGCTGTTTTTT.

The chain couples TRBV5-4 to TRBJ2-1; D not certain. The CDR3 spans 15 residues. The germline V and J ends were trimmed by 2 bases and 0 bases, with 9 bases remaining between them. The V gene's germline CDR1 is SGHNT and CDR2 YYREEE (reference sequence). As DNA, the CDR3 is TGTGCCAGCAGCTTTCGCCGGAGCTCCTACAATGAGCAGTTCTTC. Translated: CASSFRRSSYNEQFF.

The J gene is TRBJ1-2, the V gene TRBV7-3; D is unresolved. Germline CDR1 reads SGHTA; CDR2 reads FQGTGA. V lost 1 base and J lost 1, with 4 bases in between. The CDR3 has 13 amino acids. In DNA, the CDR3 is TGTGCCAGCAGCTTAAGACATAACTATGGCTACACCTTC. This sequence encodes CASSLRHNYGYTF.

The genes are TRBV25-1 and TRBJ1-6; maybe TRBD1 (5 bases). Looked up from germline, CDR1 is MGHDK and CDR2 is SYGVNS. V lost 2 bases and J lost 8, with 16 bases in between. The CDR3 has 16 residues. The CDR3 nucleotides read TGTGCCAGCAGTGAACGGTGGGGCTCTGGCCATTCACCCCTCCACTTT. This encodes CASSERWGSGHSPLHF.

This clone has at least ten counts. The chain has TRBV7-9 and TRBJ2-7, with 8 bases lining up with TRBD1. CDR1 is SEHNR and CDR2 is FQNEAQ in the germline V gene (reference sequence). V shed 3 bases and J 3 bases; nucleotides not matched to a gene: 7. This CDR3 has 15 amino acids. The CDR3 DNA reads TGTGCCAGCAGCTTGATAGACAGGGGTATCTACGAGCAGTACTTC. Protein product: CASSLIDRGIYEQYF. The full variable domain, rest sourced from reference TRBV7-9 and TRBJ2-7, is DTGVSQNPRHKITKRGQNVTFRCDPISEHNRLYWYRQTLGQGPEFLTYFQNEAQLEKSRLLSDRFSAERPKGSFSTLEIQRTEQGDSAMYLCASSLIDRGIYEQYFGPGTRLTVT.

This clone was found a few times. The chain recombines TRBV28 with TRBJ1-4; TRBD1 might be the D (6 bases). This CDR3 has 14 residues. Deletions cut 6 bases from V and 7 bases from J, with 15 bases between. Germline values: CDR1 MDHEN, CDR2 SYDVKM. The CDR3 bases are TGTGCCAGCAGCCCCGGGACATGGGTTGAAAAACTGTTTTTT. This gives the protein CASSPGTWVEKLFF.

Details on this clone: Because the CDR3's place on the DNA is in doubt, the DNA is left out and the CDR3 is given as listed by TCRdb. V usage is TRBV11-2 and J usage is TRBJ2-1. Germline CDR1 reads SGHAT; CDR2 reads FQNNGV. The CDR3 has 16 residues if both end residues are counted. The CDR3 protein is CASSFGPGNSYNEQFF.